One T cell receptor beta chain is described in this entry. The antigen is undetermined. This sample is drawn from a study of immune evolution from preneoplasia to lung adenocarcinoma. Whole-study results and caveats: Top clone share appeared to fall from AAH through AIS, MIA, adenocarcinoma.

Histologic diagnosis was independently verified by two lung pathologists. The protocol was immunoSEQ multiplex PCR, while the TCRdb copy is restricted to in-frame clones and leaves out a portion. The sample contains about 3,800 clones, approximately 81% of which appear only once. Sequenced input: FFPE adjacent normal lung tissue. The TCR comes from a person aged 65 to 79 with lung adenocarcinoma.

This chain's CDR3 is CSVEQGTYGYTF. The DNA for the CDR3 is TGCAGCGTTGAACAGGGAACCTATGGCTACACCTTC. V gene TRBV29-1 combines with J gene TRBJ1-2; D possibly corresponds to TRBD1 (5 bases). The CDR3 has 12 amino acids. Trimming took 2 bases from V and 4 from J, leaving 8 bases between them. Germline V gene lookup returns CDR1 SQVTM and CDR2 ANQGSEA.